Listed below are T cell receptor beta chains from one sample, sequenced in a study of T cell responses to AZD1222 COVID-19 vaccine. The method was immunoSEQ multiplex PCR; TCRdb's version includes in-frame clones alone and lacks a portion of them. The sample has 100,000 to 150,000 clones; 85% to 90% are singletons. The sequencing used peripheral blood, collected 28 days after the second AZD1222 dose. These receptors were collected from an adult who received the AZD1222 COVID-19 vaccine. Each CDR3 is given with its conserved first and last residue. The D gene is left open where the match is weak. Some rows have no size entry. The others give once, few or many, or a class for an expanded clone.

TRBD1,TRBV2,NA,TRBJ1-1,CATRTGEDTEAFF,TGTGCCACCAGGACAGGGGAGGACACTGAAGCTTTCTTT
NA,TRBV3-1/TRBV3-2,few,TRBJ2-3,CASSQGLEPQAQYF,TGTGCCAGCAGCCAAGGGTTGGAACCCCAGGCGCAGTATTTT
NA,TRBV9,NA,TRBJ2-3,CASSVQGVPTDTQYF,TGTGCCAGCAGCGTACAGGGAGTCCCCACAGATACGCAGTATTTT
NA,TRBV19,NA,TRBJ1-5,CASSTITLGNQPQHF,TGTGCCAGTAGTACGATTACGTTAGGCAATCAGCCCCAGCATTTT
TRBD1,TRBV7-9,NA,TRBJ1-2,CASSSPGTEYGYTF,TGTGCCAGCAGCTCCCCCGGGACAGAATATGGCTACACCTTC
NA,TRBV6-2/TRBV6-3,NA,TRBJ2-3,CASSYAGALGDTQYF,TGTGCCAGCAGTTACGCTGGGGCTCTGGGAGATACGCAGTATTTT
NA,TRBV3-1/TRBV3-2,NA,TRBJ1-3,CASSYPPGWGNTIYF,TGTGCCAGCAGCTACCCTCCGGGGTGGGGAAACACCATATATTTT
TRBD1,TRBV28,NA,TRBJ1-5,CASSSSTGGGQPQHF,TGTGCCAGCAGTTCCTCTACAGGGGGAGGTCAGCCCCAGCATTTT
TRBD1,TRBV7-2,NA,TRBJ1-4,CASSSDRGSEKLFF,TGTGCCAGCAGCTCGGACAGGGGAAGTGAAAAACTGTTTTTT
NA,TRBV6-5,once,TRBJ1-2,CASTYGGNYGYTF,TGTGCCAGCACCTACGGGGGGAACTATGGCTACACCTTC
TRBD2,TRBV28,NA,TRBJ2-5,CASSLSSGAQETQYF,TGTGCCAGCAGTTTAAGCAGCGGGGCTCAAGAGACCCAGTACTTC
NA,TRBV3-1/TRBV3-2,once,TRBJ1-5,CASSDGAQGITSNQPQHF,TGTGCCAGCAGCGACGGGGCCCAGGGAATTACTAGCAATCAGCCCCAGCATTTT
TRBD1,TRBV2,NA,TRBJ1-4,CARSPGQSTNEKLFF,TGTGCCAGATCGCCGGGACAGTCAACTAATGAAAAACTGTTTTTT
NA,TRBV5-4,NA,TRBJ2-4,CASSLEEAKAGQYF,TGTGCCAGCAGCTTGGAGGAGGCCAAAGCGGGTCAGTACTTC
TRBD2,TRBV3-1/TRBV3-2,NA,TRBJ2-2,CASSPPAGANTGELFF,TGTGCCAGCAGCCCCCCAGCGGGGGCAAACACCGGGGAGCTGTTTTTT
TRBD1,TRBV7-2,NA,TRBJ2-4,CASSPDRDSKNIQYF,TGTGCCAGCAGCCCCGACAGGGATTCCAAAAACATTCAGTACTTC
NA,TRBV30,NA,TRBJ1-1,CAWSVQGGHTEAFF,TGTGCCTGGAGTGTACAGGGTGGACACACTGAAGCTTTCTTT
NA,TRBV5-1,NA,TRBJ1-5,CASSLVYGQPQHF,TGCGCCAGCAGCTTGGTTTACGGTCAGCCCCAGCATTTT
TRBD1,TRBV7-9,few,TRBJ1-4,CASAGTGPEKLFF,TGTGCCAGCGCAGGGACAGGCCCTGAAAAACTGTTTTTT
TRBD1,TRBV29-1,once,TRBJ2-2,CSVTRQGFGELFF,TGCAGCGTTACCCGACAGGGGTTTGGGGAGCTGTTTTTT
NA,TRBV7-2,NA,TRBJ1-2,CASSLNLVLNYGYTF,TGTGCCAGCAGCTTAAATCTGGTATTAAACTATGGCTACACCTTC
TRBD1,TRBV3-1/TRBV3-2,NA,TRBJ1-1,CASSQGRDRGAFF,TGTGCCAGCAGCCAAGGCCGGGACAGGGGTGCTTTCTTT
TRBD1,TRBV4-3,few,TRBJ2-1,CASSQDSPLTGYNEQFF,TGCGCCAGCAGCCAAGATTCCCCTTTGACAGGGTACAATGAGCAGTTCTTC
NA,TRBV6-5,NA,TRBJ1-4,CATGRGAEKLFF,TGTGCTACAGGCAGGGGCGCTGAAAAACTGTTTTTT
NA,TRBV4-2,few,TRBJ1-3,CASSQDPLRVHSGNTIYF,TGTGCCAGCAGCCAAGACCCCCTCCGGGTCCACTCTGGAAACACCATATATTTT
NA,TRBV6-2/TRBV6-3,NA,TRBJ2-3,CASCSGGKSADTQYF,TGTGCCAGCTGTTCTGGAGGCAAGAGCGCAGATACGCAGTATTTT
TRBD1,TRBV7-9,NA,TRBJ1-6,CASSLDPGQGNSPLHF,TGTGCCAGCAGCTTAGACCCGGGACAGGGGAATTCACCCCTCCACTTT
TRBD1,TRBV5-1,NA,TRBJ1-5,CASSPQGMGHQPQHF,TGCGCCAGCAGCCCACAGGGGATGGGCCATCAGCCCCAGCATTTT
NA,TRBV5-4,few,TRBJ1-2,CASSLRAAYGYTF,TGTGCCAGCAGCTTGCGGGCAGCTTATGGCTACACCTTC
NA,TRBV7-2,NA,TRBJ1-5,CASSLASVGNQPQHF,TGTGCCAGCAGCTTAGCGAGTGTCGGCAATCAGCCCCAGCATTTT
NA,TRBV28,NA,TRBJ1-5,CASSSGWGNQPQHF,TGTGCCAGCAGTTCCGGGTGGGGCAATCAGCCCCAGCATTTT
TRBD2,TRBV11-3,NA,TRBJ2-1,CASSDGLAGGDEQFF,TGTGCCAGCAGCGACGGACTAGCGGGGGGCGATGAGCAGTTCTTC
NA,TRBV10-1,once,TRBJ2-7,CASRVGPADEQYF,TGCGCCAGCAGAGTCGGGCCCGCCGACGAGCAGTACTTC
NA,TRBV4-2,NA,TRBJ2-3,CASSPEGLLLDTQYF,TGTGCCAGCAGCCCCGAGGGACTGCTGCTAGATACGCAGTATTTT
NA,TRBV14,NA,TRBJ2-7,CASSQDPESAYEQYF,TGTGCCAGCAGCCAAGATCCAGAAAGCGCCTACGAGCAGTACTTC
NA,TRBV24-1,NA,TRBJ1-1,CATSDQSRDARTEAFF,TGTGCCACCAGTGATCAATCCAGGGATGCTCGCACTGAAGCTTTCTTT
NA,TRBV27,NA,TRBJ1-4,CASSLMSDHEKLFF,TGTGCCAGCAGTTTAATGTCAGATCATGAAAAACTGTTTTTT